The T cell receptor beta chain under discussion was sequenced for a study of PD-1 blockade in mismatch repair-deficient tumors. Sequenced by immunoSEQ multiplex PCR; TCRdb stores in-frame clones only, minus some. The sample includes around 120,000 clones, roughly nine tenths seen only once; the top ten take roughly 14%. The CDR3 is made up of 15 amino acids. Germline V gene data show CDR1 as MNHNS and CDR2 as SASEGT. Trimming left V 3 bases short and J 3 bases short, with 12 bases between. The specimen was peripheral blood, collected 44 weeks after starting pembrolizumab. The chain links TRBV6-1 to TRBJ1-5, with D hard to call. The clonotype was recovered from an adult with mismatch repair-deficient cancer. Written as DNA, the CDR3 is TGTGCCAGCAGTGAGAATGCGGCAGTCAATCAGCCCCAGCATTTT. Translating gives CASSENAAVNQPQHF.